Below, 23 T cell receptor beta chains from the same sample are listed, as sequenced in a study of blood T cell repertoires in COVID-19. Produced via immunoSEQ multiplex PCR; TCRdb's table is partial and in-frame only. The profile shows some 500,000 clones, around 87% of them singletons. Sequencing used PBMCs or T cells enriched from blood (not recorded which). These receptors all come from a woman aged 40 to 50 who had recovered from COVID-19.

J is TRBJ2-2 and V is TRBV11-2; D perhaps matches TRBD1 (6 bases). The CDR3 is made up of 15 amino acids. Trimming pared 2 bases from V and 2 bases from J, leaving 9 bases between. Germline lookup yields CDR1 SGHAT and CDR2 FQNNGV. CDR3 nucleotide sequence: TGTGCCAGCAGCTTATCCAGGGGAAACACCGGGGAGCTGTTTTTT. Its protein is CASSLSRGNTGELFF.

The chain combines TRBV5-1 with TRBJ1-2; TRBD1 is a possible D gene (6 bases). Trimming took off 4 bases at V and 2 bases at J, with 12 bases between the two ends. Germline CDR1 SGHRS, CDR2 YFSETQ. This CDR3 spans 14 amino acids. CDR3 sequence reads: CASSTGQSNYGYTF. The CDR3 region has the DNA TGCGCCAGCAGCACCGGACAGTCCAACTATGGCTACACCTTC.

The V call is TRBV10-2, the J call TRBJ1-2; D is unresolved. This CDR3 is 14 amino acids long. The V end lost 5 bases, the J end lost 0 bases, and 10 bases lay between the germline ends. Germline V gene sequence: CDR1 WSHSY, CDR2 SAAADI. The CDR3 DNA follows: TGCGCCAGCAGTCTGGCAGCGGCTAACTATGGCTACACCTTC. This sequence encodes CASSLAAANYGYTF.

The chain carries TRBV6-5 and TRBJ2-1, with a tentative D call TRBD2 (5 bases). Trimming cost V 2 bases and J 3 bases, with 14 bases left between them. Germline values: CDR1 MNHEY, CDR2 SVGAGI. The CDR3 is made up of 16 amino acids. The CDR3 nucleotides are TGTGCCAGCAGTTACCGTATCGTACGGGACTACAATGAGCAGTTCTTC. It translates to CASSYRIVRDYNEQFF.

This clone came up a few times. The genes are TRBV4-2 and TRBJ1-5; TRBD1 matches at 7 bases. Germline V lookup: CDR1 LGHNA, CDR2 YNFKEQ. J lost 5 bases, V lost 0 bases, and 4 bases had no gene match. CDR3 length: 15 amino acids. The DNA of the CDR3 is TGTGCCAGCAGCCAAGATGGACAGGCCTATCAGCCCCAGCATTTT. Protein: CASSQDGQAYQPQHF.

The J gene is TRBJ1-1, the V gene TRBV7-6, with 10 bases that match TRBD1. CDR3 size: 17 residues. Trimming removed 4 bases from V and 1 base from J; junction bases left unmatched: 9. CDR1 is SGHVS, CDR2 FNYEAQ, per germline. The CDR3 nucleotides read TGTGCCAGCAGCTCCATGGGACAGGGGAAGTGGAACACTGAAGCTTTCTTT. Translated, it gives CASSSMGQGKWNTEAFF.

This clone was seen only a few times. The chain couples TRBV3-1 (or the pseudogene TRBV3-2) to TRBJ2-7; possibly TRBD1 for D (5 bases). Germline lookup yields CDR1 LGHDT and CDR2 YNNKEL (reference sequence). The CDR3 has 13 residues. Trimming shortened V by 2 bases and J by 5 bases, and 10 bases separated the two germline ends. The CDR3 nucleotides are TGTGCCAGCAGCCAAAGGGGTCGGAACGAGCAGTACTTC. Amino acid sequence: CASSQRGRNEQYF.

This rearrangement joins TRBV4-3 to TRBJ1-2; 11 positions match TRBD1. The germline V gene encodes CDR1 LGHNA and CDR2 YSLEER. V gave up 3 bases and J gave up 7 bases; unmatched junction bases: 7. The CDR3 is 15 residues long. The CDR3 bases are TGCGCCAGCAGCCAGCTGGACAGGGGGCGTCGTGGCTACACCTTC. Translating gives CASSQLDRGRRGYTF.

The chain has TRBV2 and TRBJ2-3, with 11 bases that match TRBD2. Germline CDR1 is SNHLY and CDR2 is FYNNEI. This CDR3 is built from 14 residues. The V segment lost 2 bases and the J segment 6 bases; nucleotides outside the gene matches: 1. The CDR3 nucleotides are TGTGCCAGCAGTGAAACTAGCGGGAGTGATACGCAGTATTTT. This gives the protein CASSETSGSDTQYF.

The V gene is TRBV3-1 (or the pseudogene TRBV3-2), the J gene TRBJ2-3, with 10 bases fitting TRBD2. Germline values: CDR1 LGHDT, CDR2 YNNKEL (reference sequence). The CDR3 is 15 amino acids. V dropped 1 base and J dropped 5; count of bases not matched to a gene: 3. CDR3 in amino acids: CASSQGLAGVDTQYF. CDR3 nucleotides: TGTGCCAGCAGCCAAGGGCTAGCGGGAGTAGATACGCAGTATTTT.

V gene TRBV7-2 combines with J gene TRBJ1-5; D gene ambiguous. Per the germline V gene, CDR1 is SGHTA and CDR2 is FQGNSA. The ends were cut back, 3 bases at V and 6 bases at J, with 9 bases in the middle. The CDR3 has 13 amino acids. CDR3 DNA sequence: TGTGCCAGCAGCTTCAGGTACACTCAGCCCCAGCATTTT. Amino acid sequence: CASSFRYTQPQHF.

The chain joins TRBV4-3 to TRBJ1-2; a possible D gene is TRBD1 (6 bases). The V end lost 0 bases, the J end lost 3 bases, and 17 bases lay between the germline ends. This CDR3 contains 17 residues. In germline, CDR1 is LGHNA, CDR2 YSLEER. This CDR3 is CASSQEFAGAQDYGYTF. The CDR3 DNA reads TGCGCCAGCAGCCAAGAATTTGCAGGGGCCCAAGACTATGGCTACACCTTC.

This chain uses TRBV5-1 with TRBJ1-1; D gene unclear. The germline V gene encodes CDR1 SGHRS and CDR2 YFSETQ. CDR3 size: 13 residues. With 6 bases removed from V and 5 bases from J, the gap between germline ends came to 14 bases. The CDR3 loop is CASTTTLGTEAFF. The CDR3 DNA follows: TGCGCCAGCACTACGACTTTGGGTACTGAAGCTTTCTTT.

This clone was recorded once. This chain links TRBV5-1 with TRBJ1-2; 12 nucleotides match TRBD1. Germline trimming cut 3 bases from V and 5 bases from J; bases unmatched to any gene: 5. CDR1 SGHRS and CDR2 YFSETQ come from the germline V gene. CDR3 length: 15 residues. The chain's CDR3 is CASSYGTGGGYGYTF. CDR3 in DNA: TGCGCCAGCAGCTACGGGACAGGGGGCGGGTATGGCTACACCTTC.

As for this clone: Other nucleotide sequences from this sample produce the same CDR3. The J gene is TRBJ1-1, the V gene TRBV18; possible D gene TRBD1, 5 bases. V dropped 3 bases and J dropped 1 base, with 9 bases sitting between them. CDR3 length: 14 amino acids. The V gene's germline CDR1 is KGHSH and CDR2 LQKENI. This CDR3 is CASSPSGGNTEAFF. DNA of the CDR3: TGTGCCAGCTCACCTTCGGGGGGGAACACTGAAGCTTTCTTT. The full variable domain, with the rest looked up from reference TRBV18 and TRBJ1-1, is NAGVMQNPRHLVRRRGQEARLRCSPMKGHSHVYWYRQLPEEGLKFMVYLQKENIIDESGMPKERFSAEFPKEGPSILRIQQVVRGDSAAYFCASSPSGGNTEAFFGQGTRLTVV.

This clone appeared once. The chain carries TRBV27 and TRBJ2-5, with 8 bases lining up with TRBD1. Trimming at V came to 5 bases and at J to 4 bases, leaving 9 bases not matched to a gene. This CDR3 contains 15 residues. CDR1 is MNHEY and CDR2 is SMNVEV in the germline V gene (reference sequence). The CDR3 spells CASSAGQGSAETQYF. CDR3 nucleotides: TGTGCCAGCAGTGCCGGACAGGGATCGGCAGAGACCCAGTACTTC.

V gene TRBV19 combines with J gene TRBJ1-3; 8 bases fit TRBD1. Trimming at V came to 9 bases and at J to 4 bases, leaving 14 bases not matched to a gene. The CDR3 contains 16 residues. The germline V gene has CDR1 LNHDA and CDR2 SQIVND (reference sequence). CDR3 in amino acids: CASNPNLQGAGNTIYF. In nucleotides, the CDR3 is TGTGCCAGCAACCCGAACCTCCAGGGGGCGGGAAACACCATATATTTT.

The chain employs TRBV7-2 and TRBJ1-1; 8 positions match TRBD1. J gave up 5 bases and V 2 bases, and 7 bases lay outside the gene matches. The CDR3 runs 15 residues. Germline V gene sequence: CDR1 SGHTA, CDR2 FQGNSA. The CDR3 bases are TGTGCCAGCAGCTTACTTGAGACAGGGGCAACTGAAGCTTTCTTT. Translation: CASSLLETGATEAFF.

V gene TRBV24-1 combines with J gene TRBJ1-3; unclear D gene. Germline V gene sequence: CDR1 KGHDR, CDR2 SFDVKD. This CDR3 is built from 14 residues. V lost 8 bases and J 2 bases, leaving 12 bases between the germline ends. CDR3 amino acids: CATTCDTAGNTIYF. The CDR3 DNA follows: TGTGCCACCACCTGCGACACCGCTGGAAACACCATATATTTT.

The chain links TRBV6-2 or TRBV6-3 to TRBJ2-2; no clear D gene. CDR1 MNHEY and CDR2 SVGEGT come from the germline V gene. This CDR3 has 14 residues. V gave up 5 bases and J gave up 1 base, with 8 bases separating them. CDR3 amino acids: CASSQTRNTGELFF. The CDR3 region has the DNA TGTGCCAGCAGTCAAACTCGGAACACCGGGGAGCTGTTTTTT.

This chain links TRBV6-1 with TRBJ1-2; D perhaps matches TRBD1 (5 bases). V gave up 1 base and J gave up 7 bases, with 16 bases separating them. There are 15 residues in the CDR3. Per the germline V gene, CDR1 is MNHNS and CDR2 is SASEGT. The CDR3 loop is CASSEGGVNYRGYTF. The DNA for the CDR3 is TGTGCCAGCAGTGAAGGGGGGGTGAACTATCGTGGCTACACCTTC.

CDR3 nucleotide sequence: TGTGCCAGCAGTAAGGGGACTAGCGGGAGGGTAGACCAAGAGACCCAGTACTTC. The encoded protein is CASSKGTSGRVDQETQYF. The J gene is TRBJ2-5, the V gene TRBV6-2 or TRBV6-3; the match to TRBD2 covers 16 bases. This CDR3 contains 18 residues. V dropped 5 bases and J dropped 0; count of bases not matched to a gene: 6. Germline CDR1 and CDR2: MNHEY and SVGEGT.

This sequence joins TRBV19 and TRBJ2-1, with TRBD1 matching over 7 bases. CDR1 and CDR2 from the germline V gene are LNHDA and SQIVND (reference sequence). This CDR3 spans 16 amino acids. V was pared by 6 bases and J by 2 bases, with 10 bases of the junction left unmatched. CDR3 sequence: CASSQGATGTYNEQFF. In DNA form, the CDR3 reads TGTGCCAGTAGCCAAGGGGCGACAGGGACCTACAATGAGCAGTTCTTC.